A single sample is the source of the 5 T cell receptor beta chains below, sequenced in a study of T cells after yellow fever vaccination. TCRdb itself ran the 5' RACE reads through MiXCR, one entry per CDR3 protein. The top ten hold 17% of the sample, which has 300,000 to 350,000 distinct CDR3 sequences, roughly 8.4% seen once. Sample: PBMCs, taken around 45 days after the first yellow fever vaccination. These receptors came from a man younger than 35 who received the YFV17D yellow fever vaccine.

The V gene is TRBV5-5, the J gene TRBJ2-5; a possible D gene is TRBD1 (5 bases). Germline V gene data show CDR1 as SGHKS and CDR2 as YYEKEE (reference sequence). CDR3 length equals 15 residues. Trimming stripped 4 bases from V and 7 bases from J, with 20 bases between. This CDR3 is CASSPYAGLQGTQYF. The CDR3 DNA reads TGTGCCAGCAGCCCTTACGCAGGGCTCCAGGGGACCCAGTACTTC.

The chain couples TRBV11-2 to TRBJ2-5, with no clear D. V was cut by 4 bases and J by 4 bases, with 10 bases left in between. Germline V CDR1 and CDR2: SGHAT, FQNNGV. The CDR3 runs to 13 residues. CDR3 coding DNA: TGTGCCAGCAGCTCCTGGTCCCGAGAGACCCAGTACTTC. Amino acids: CASSSWSRETQYF.

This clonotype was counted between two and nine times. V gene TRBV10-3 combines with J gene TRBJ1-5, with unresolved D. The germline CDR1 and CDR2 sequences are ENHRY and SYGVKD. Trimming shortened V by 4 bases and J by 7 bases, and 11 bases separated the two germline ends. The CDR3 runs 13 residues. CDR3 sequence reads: CAISAGQNQPQHF. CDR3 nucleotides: TGTGCCATCAGTGCCGGTCAGAACCAGCCCCAGCATTTT.

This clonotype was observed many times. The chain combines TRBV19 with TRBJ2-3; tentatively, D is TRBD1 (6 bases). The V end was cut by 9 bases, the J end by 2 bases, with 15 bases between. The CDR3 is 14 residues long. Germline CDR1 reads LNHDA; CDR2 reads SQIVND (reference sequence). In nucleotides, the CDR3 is TGTGCCAGCCGACAGGAGCACGCCACAGATACGCAGTATTTT. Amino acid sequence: CASRQEHATDTQYF.

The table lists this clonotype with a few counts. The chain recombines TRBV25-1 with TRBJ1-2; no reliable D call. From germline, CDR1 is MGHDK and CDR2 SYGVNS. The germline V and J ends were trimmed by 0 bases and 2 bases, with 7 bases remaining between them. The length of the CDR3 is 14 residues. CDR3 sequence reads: CASSEYIGNYGYTF. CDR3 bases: TGTGCCAGCAGTGAATATATAGGAAACTATGGCTACACCTTC.